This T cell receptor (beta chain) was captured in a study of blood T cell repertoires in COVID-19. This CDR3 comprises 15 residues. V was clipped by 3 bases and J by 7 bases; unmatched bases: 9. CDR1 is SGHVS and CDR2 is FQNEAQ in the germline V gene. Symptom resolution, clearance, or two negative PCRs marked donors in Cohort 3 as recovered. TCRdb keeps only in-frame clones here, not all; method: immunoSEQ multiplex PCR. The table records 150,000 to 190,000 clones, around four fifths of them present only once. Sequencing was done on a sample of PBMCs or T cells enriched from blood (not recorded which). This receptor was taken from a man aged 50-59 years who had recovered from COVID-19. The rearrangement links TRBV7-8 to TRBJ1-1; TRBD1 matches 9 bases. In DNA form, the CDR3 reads TGTGCCAGCAGCTTGGGGACGGGACAGGGCCATGAAGCTTTCTTT. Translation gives CASSLGTGQGHEAFF.